These T cell receptor beta chains were read from a single sample in a study of T cell responses to AZD1222 COVID-19 vaccine. Assay: immunoSEQ multiplex PCR; the TCRdb copy retains only in-frame clones and omits some. The sample holds 100,000 to 150,000 clones, around 84% seen once. Source: peripheral blood, taken on day 0 of AZD1222 vaccination. These receptors were obtained from an adult in good health. Each CDR3 is given with its conserved first and last residue. The D gene is left open where the match is weak.

TRBD1,TRBV5-1,TRBJ1-2,TGCGCCAGCACGGTCGCCGGGACAGGGGGCTCGGGCTACACCTTC,CASTVAGTGGSGYTF
-,TRBV10-2,TRBJ1-4,TGCGCCACCGGGCCCCCAACTAATGAAAAACTGTTTTTT,CATGPPTNEKLFF
-,TRBV5-1,TRBJ1-3,TGCGCCAGCAGCGAGGGAAACACCATATATTTT,CASSEGNTIYF
-,TRBV5-1,TRBJ2-1,TGCGCCAGCAGCTTGGACTGGAGCTCCTACAATGAGCAGTTCTTC,CASSLDWSSYNEQFF
-,TRBV4-3,TRBJ1-1,TGCGCCAGCAGCCAAGACAGAATGAACACTGAAGCTTTCTTT,CASSQDRMNTEAFF
-,TRBV15,TRBJ1-2,TGTGCCACCAGCAGAGCTGCAGGGACTAATGGCTACACCTTC,CATSRAAGTNGYTF
-,TRBV12-2,TRBJ1-1,TGTGCAAGTCGCGTATCAAGGGAAGCTTTCTTT,CASRVSREAFF
-,TRBV6-5,TRBJ1-2,TGTGCCAGCAGTTGGGGGGGAACCCGGGCTAACTATGGCTACACCTTC,CASSWGGTRANYGYTF
TRBD1,TRBV28,TRBJ2-4,TGTGCCAGCAGTTCACAGGGGGCTGGCATTCAGTACTTC,CASSSQGAGIQYF
-,TRBV6-6,TRBJ2-1,TGTGCCAGCAGCTACAACCCCAGGGGGGATGAGCAGTTCTTC,CASSYNPRGDEQFF
TRBD1,TRBV18,TRBJ1-5,TGTGCCAGCTCATCCGCCCTCACCGGGACAGGAGGAGATCAGCCCCAGCATTTT,CASSSALTGTGGDQPQHF
-,TRBV2,TRBJ1-5,TGTGCCAGCAGTGTTTTTCAGGTTAGCAATCAGCCCCAGCATTTT,CASSVFQVSNQPQHF
-,TRBV5-6,TRBJ2-1,TGTGCCAGCAGCCCTGATCTGGGACGCGATGAGCAGTTCTTC,CASSPDLGRDEQFF